This T cell receptor beta chain was documented in a study of cytomegalovirus exposure and HLA in healthy donors. Overall study results and limits: Within an earlier analysis, most TCR beta V segments proved productive either about 90% or about 30% of the time.

The PCR was carried out with 60 Vbeta primers and 13 Jbeta primers. Using immunoSEQ multiplex PCR, the repertoire was profiled, and TCRdb retains in-frame clones only, with some absent. The repertoire consists of approximately 100,000 clones, with around two thirds occurring once and the leading ten covering about 2%. This clone came up a few times. Antigen: not known. Sequenced sample: PBMCs. The TCR originated in a human donor in good health.

The CDR3, as DNA: TGTGCCAGCAGCACACGACTAGGTTCATTAGATACGCAGTATTTT. Protein sequence: CASSTRLGSLDTQYF. This chain connects TRBV13 to TRBJ2-3; perhaps TRBD2 as D (6 bases). Germline V gene lookup returns CDR1 PRHDT and CDR2 FYEKMQ (reference sequence). The length of the CDR3 is 15 residues. V was shortened by 5 bases and J by 5 bases, with 17 bases between the two germline ends.